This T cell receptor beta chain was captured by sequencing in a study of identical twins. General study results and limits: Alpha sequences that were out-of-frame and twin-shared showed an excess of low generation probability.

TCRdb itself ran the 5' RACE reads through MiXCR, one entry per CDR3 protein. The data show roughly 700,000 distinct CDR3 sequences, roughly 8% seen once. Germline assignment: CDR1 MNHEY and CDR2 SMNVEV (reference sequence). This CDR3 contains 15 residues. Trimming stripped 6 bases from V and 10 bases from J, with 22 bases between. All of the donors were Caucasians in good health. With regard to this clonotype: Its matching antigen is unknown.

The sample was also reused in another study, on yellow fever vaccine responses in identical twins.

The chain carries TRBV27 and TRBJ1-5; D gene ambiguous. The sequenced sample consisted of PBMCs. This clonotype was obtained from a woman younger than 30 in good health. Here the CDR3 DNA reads TGTGCCAGCAGCCCCGGACGGTATAGCAATCGACCCCAGCATTTT. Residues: CASSPGRYSNRPQHF.